This passage covers 14 T cell receptor beta chains from one sample sequenced in a study of cytomegalovirus exposure and HLA in healthy donors. 13 Jbeta primers and 60 Vbeta primers were used for the PCR. The protocol was immunoSEQ multiplex PCR, while the TCRdb copy is restricted to in-frame clones and leaves out a portion. The table shows 150,000 to 200,000 clones, with 62% occurring only once. The specimen sequenced was PBMCs. Receptors originate from a man aged 40-55 years in good health and CMV-seronegative.

This clone was observed a few times. The chain couples TRBV18 to TRBJ1-4; no firm D call. Germline V CDR1 and CDR2: KGHSH, LQKENI. V shed 3 bases and J shed 0 bases, with 17 bases lying between them. CDR3 length equals 18 residues. The CDR3 DNA reads as TGTGCCAGCTCACCCCTTGTTTTGGAGGGTGCAACTAATGAAAAACTGTTTTTT. Translated, it gives CASSPLVLEGATNEKLFF.

As DNA, the CDR3 is TGTGCCAGCAGATGGGGAGGCGGAAGCTACGAGCAGTACTTC. The encoded protein is CASRWGGGSYEQYF. The J gene is TRBJ2-7, the V gene TRBV7-2; D is perhaps TRBD2 (6 bases). Germline loops: CDR1 SGHTA, CDR2 FQGNSA. V was shortened by 6 bases and J by 3 bases, with 15 bases between the two germline ends. The CDR3 contains 14 residues.

This clone was seen a single time. The chain is built from TRBV5-1 and TRBJ1-4; D call uncertain. V lost 2 bases, J lost 7 bases, and 12 bases lay in between. The CDR3 has 14 amino acids. From germline, CDR1 is SGHRS and CDR2 YFSETQ. The CDR3 sequence: CASSFTTPGEKLFF. Here the CDR3 DNA reads TGCGCCAGCAGCTTCACCACCCCGGGTGAAAAACTGTTTTTT.

The chain links TRBV2 to TRBJ2-7; TRBD1 agrees at 11 bases. This CDR3 contains 17 residues. Germline V lookup: CDR1 SNHLY, CDR2 FYNNEI. With V trimmed by 3 bases and J by 0 bases, 7 bases remained unmatched. The CDR3 is CASSDPGTGGLSYEQYF. CDR3 in DNA: TGTGCCAGCAGTGACCCCGGGACAGGGGGGCTCTCCTACGAGCAGTACTTC.

The chain joins TRBV5-1 to TRBJ1-5; D is unresolved. The germline CDR1 and CDR2 sequences are SGHRS and YFSETQ. Trimming pared 4 bases from V and 7 bases from J, leaving 18 bases between. The CDR3 is 15 residues long. The chain's CDR3 is CASSPEGGKGQPQHF. CDR3 DNA sequence: TGCGCCAGCAGCCCGGAGGGTGGGAAAGGCCAGCCCCAGCATTTT.

The CDR3 nucleotides are TGTGCCAGCAGCTTAGCTCATTCAGGGCGGGAGACCCAGTACTTC. It translates to CASSLAHSGRETQYF. V usage is TRBV7-6 and J usage is TRBJ2-5; a weak D match, TRBD1 (5 bases). This CDR3 spans 15 amino acids. Germline loops: CDR1 SGHVS, CDR2 FNYEAQ. V shed 0 bases and J shed 5 bases, with 13 bases lying between them.

This clone was seen a handful of times. This chain uses TRBV27 with TRBJ2-3, with 8 bases lining up with TRBD2. CDR3 size: 16 residues. Unmatched junction bases numbered 4, after V lost 2 bases and J lost 0 bases. Germline assignment: CDR1 MNHEY and CDR2 SMNVEV (reference sequence). Here the CDR3 DNA reads TGTGCCAGCAGTTTACGGGAGGGCTTTAGCACAGATACGCAGTATTTT. Translating it yields CASSLREGFSTDTQYF.

The chain carries TRBV6-1 and TRBJ1-1; tentative D call: TRBD1 (5 bases). This CDR3 comprises 12 residues. Per the germline V gene, CDR1 is MNHNS and CDR2 is SASEGT. With 6 bases removed from V and 11 bases from J, the gap between germline ends came to 16 bases. The CDR3 DNA is TGTGCCAGCAGAGAGCCTACAGGAGTCGCTTTCTTT. Protein: CASREPTGVAFF.

V and J are TRBV13 and TRBJ1-6; D is possibly TRBD1 (6 bases). Germline V gene sequence: CDR1 PRHDT, CDR2 FYEKMQ (reference sequence). CDR3 length: 20 amino acids. Deletions cut 5 bases from V and 6 bases from J, with 29 bases between. The CDR3 is CASSHGLGRGGVEINSPLHF. The DNA for the CDR3 is TGTGCCAGCAGCCACGGCCTCGGCAGGGGAGGGGTGGAGATTAATTCACCCCTCCACTTT.

This clone has more than one count but fewer than ten. The V call is TRBV5-6, the J call TRBJ1-1, with 7 bases that match TRBD1. Trimming removed 3 bases from V and 0 bases from J; junction bases left unmatched: 8. CDR3 length: 16 amino acids. Germline CDR1 and CDR2: SGHDT and YYEEEE. The CDR3 reads CASSYLRDSLNTEAFF. For the CDR3, the DNA is TGTGCCAGCAGCTACCTGCGGGACAGCTTGAACACTGAAGCTTTCTTT.

With regard to this clone: At the DNA level, this CDR3 is encoded by other sequences in the same sample as well. The CDR3 DNA reads TGCGCCAGCAGCCAAGAGAGTAGCTCCTACGAGCAGTACTTC. Its translation: CASSQESSSYEQYF. The chain uses TRBV4-3 and TRBJ2-7, with D unclear. Germline lookup yields CDR1 LGHNA and CDR2 YSLEER. The CDR3 totals 14 residues. Trimming removed 0 bases at V and 0 bases at J, with 6 bases between.

This sequence joins TRBV2 and TRBJ1-5, with 7 positions matching TRBD1. In germline, CDR1 is SNHLY, CDR2 FYNNEI. This CDR3 has 13 residues. J was trimmed by 4 bases and V by 6 bases; bases with no gene match: 3. The DNA for the CDR3 is TGTGCCAGCAGCGACAGGGAGAATCAGCCCCAGCATTTT. Encoded protein: CASSDRENQPQHF.

This clone turned up a few times. V and J are TRBV7-2 and TRBJ1-4; 10 bases align to TRBD1. CDR3 length equals 14 residues. CDR1 is SGHTA, CDR2 FQGNSA, per germline. V was clipped by 5 bases and J by 7 bases; unmatched bases: 4. CDR3 protein: CASSQTGGLEKLFF. The CDR3 nucleotides are TGTGCCAGCAGCCAGACAGGGGGCCTTGAAAAACTGTTTTTT.

This clone was observed a single time. V and J are TRBV2 and TRBJ2-4, with TRBD2 matching over 16 bases. The germline gives CDR1 SNHLY, CDR2 FYNNEI. The V gene end was trimmed by 6 bases and the J gene end by 0 bases; junction bases not matched to a gene: 5. The CDR3 runs 18 residues. The CDR3 DNA reads TGTGCCAGCAGGAGGGGGACTAGCGGGGGGGTAGCCAAAAACATTCAGTACTTC. Its translation: CASRRGTSGGVAKNIQYF.